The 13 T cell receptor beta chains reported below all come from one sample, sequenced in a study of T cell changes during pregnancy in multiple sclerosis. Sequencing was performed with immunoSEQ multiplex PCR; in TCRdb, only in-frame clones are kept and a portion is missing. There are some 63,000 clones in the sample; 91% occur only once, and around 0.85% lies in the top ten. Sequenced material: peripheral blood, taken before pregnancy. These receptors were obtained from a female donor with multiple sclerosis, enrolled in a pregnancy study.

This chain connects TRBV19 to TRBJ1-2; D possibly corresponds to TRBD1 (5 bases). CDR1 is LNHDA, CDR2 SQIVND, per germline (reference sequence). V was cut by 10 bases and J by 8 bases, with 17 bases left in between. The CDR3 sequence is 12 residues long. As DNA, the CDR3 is TGTGCCACCGGGGGGAGGGGAGAGGGCTACACCTTC. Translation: CATGGRGEGYTF.

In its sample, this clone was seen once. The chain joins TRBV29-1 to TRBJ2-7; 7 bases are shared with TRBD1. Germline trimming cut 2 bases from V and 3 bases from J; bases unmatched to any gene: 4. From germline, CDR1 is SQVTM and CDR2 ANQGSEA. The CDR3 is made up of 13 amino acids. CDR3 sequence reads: CSVEPTGVYEQYF. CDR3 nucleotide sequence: TGCAGCGTTGAACCTACAGGGGTCTACGAGCAGTACTTC.

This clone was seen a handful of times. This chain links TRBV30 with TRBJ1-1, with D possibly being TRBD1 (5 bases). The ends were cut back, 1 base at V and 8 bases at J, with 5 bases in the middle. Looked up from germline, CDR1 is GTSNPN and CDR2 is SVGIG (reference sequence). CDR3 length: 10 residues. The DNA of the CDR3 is TGTGCCTGGAGTGAGGGGGAAGCTTTCTTT. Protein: CAWSEGEAFF.

In nucleotides, the CDR3 is TGTGCCAGTAGTGCCTTTCTGGCCACGGTCGGGAAGGGCTACACCTTC. It encodes CASSAFLATVGKGYTF. The genes are TRBV19 and TRBJ1-2; no firm D call. V was shortened by 5 bases and J by 8 bases, with 24 bases between the two germline ends. CDR3 length: 16 amino acids. From germline, CDR1 is LNHDA and CDR2 SQIVND (reference sequence). The whole variable domain, filled in from reference TRBV19 and TRBJ1-2, reads DGGITQSPKYLFRKEGQNVTLSCEQNLNHDAMYWYRQDPGQGLRLIYYSQIVNDFQKGDIAEGYSVSREKKESFPLTVTSAQKNPTAFYLCASSAFLATVGKGYTFGSGTRLTVV.

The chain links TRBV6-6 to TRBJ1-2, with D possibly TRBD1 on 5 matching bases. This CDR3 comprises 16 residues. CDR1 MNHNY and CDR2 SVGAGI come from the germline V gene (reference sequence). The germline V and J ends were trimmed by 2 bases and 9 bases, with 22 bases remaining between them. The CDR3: CASSYIQGYAYGSYTF. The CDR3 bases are TGTGCCAGCAGTTACATCCAGGGCTACGCCTATGGAAGCTACACCTTC.

The CDR3 nucleotides are TGTGCCAGCAGCGACCGACAGGGGCTTAGTGAAAAACTGTTTTTT. Its protein is CASSDRQGLSEKLFF. This chain joins TRBV7-9 and TRBJ1-4, with 8 nucleotides matching TRBD1. J was trimmed by 7 bases and V by 5 bases; bases with no gene match: 9. This CDR3 contains 15 residues. Germline CDR1 SEHNR, CDR2 FQNEAQ (reference sequence).

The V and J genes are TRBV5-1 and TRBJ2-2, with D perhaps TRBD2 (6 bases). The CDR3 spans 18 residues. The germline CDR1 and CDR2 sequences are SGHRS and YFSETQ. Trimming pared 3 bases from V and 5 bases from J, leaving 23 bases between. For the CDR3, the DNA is TGCGCCAGCAGCTACTCGCCTCCCCAGGGAGGACGTACCGGGGAGCTGTTTTTT. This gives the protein CASSYSPPQGGRTGELFF. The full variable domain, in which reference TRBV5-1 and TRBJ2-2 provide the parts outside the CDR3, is KAGVTQTPRYLIKTRGQQVTLSCSPISGHRSVSWYQQTPGQGLQFLFEYFSETQRNKGNFPGRFSGRQFSNSRSEMNVSTLELGDSALYLCASSYSPPQGGRTGELFFGEGSRLTVL.

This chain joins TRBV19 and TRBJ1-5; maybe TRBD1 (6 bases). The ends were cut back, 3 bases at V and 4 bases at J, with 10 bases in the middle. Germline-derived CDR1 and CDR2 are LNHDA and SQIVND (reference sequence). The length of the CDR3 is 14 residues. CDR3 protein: CASSIRTGNQPQHF. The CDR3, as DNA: TGTGCCAGTAGTATCAGAACAGGGAATCAGCCCCAGCATTTT.

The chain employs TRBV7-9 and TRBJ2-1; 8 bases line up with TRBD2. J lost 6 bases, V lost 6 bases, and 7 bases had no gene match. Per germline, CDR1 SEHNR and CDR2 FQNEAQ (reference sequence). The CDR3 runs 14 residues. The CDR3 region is CASSTTGRGNEQFF. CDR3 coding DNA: TGTGCCAGCAGTACTACCGGGAGGGGCAATGAGCAGTTCTTC. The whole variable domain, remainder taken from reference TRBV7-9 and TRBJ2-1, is DTGVSQNPRHKITKRGQNVTFRCDPISEHNRLYWYRQTLGQGPEFLTYFQNEAQLEKSRLLSDRFSAERPKGSFSTLEIQRTEQGDSAMYLCASSTTGRGNEQFFGPGTRLTVL.

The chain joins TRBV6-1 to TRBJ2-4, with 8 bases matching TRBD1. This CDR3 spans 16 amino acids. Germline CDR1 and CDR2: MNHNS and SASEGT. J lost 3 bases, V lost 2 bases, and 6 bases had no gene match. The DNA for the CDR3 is TGTGCCAGCAGTGAATTCAGGGGGCTTAACAAAAACATTCAGTACTTC. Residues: CASSEFRGLNKNIQYF.

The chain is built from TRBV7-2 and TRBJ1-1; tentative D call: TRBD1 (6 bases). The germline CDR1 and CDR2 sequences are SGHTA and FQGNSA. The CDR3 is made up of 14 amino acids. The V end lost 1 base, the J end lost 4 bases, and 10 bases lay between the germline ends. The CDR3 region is CASSLGSGVTEAFF. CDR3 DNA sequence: TGTGCCAGCAGCTTAGGGTCAGGGGTCACTGAAGCTTTCTTT.

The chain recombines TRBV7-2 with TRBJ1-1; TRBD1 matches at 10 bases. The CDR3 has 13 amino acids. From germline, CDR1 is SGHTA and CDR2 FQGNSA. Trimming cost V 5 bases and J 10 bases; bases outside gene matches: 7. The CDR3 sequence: CASSVDRGQGAFF. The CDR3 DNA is TGTGCCAGCAGCGTAGACAGGGGGCAGGGAGCTTTCTTT. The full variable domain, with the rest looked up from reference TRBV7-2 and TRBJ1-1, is GAGVSQSPSNKVTEKGKDVELRCDPISGHTALYWYRQSLGQGLEFLIYFQGNSAPDKSGLPSDRFSAERTGGSVSTLTIQRTQQEDSAVYLCASSVDRGQGAFFGQGTRLTVV.

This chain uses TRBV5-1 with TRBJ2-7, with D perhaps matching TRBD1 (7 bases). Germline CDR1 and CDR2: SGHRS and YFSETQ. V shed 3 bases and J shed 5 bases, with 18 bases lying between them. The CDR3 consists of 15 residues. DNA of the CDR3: TGCGCCAGCAGCTCTGGACAGGCGGGATTTAACGAGCAGTACTTC. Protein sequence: CASSSGQAGFNEQYF.